This is a list of T cell receptor beta chains from one sample in a study of OX40 agonist ivuxolimab in advanced cancers. TCRdb's copy holds only in-frame clones and misses some; the assay was immunoSEQ multiplex PCR. Here the sample spans about 72,000 clones, roughly 80% being singletons. Sequencing was performed on CD4+ or CD8+ T cells sorted from blood, taken in a trial of the OX40 agonist ivuxolimab. All receptors derive from an adult with an advanced solid tumor such as melanoma, head and neck, liver or kidney cancer. The CDR3 runs from the conserved cysteine through the conserved F or W. The D gene is left open where the match is weak. Only part of the rows carry a size: once, few, many, or a class if the clone is expanded.

D	J	V	size	CDR3	DNA
-	TRBJ2-2	TRBV7-9	-	CASSQVPGELFF	TGTGCCAGCAGCCAAGTGCCCGGGGAGCTGTTTTTT
-	TRBJ2-7	TRBV4-1	-	CASSLGFQGEQYF	TGCGCCAGCAGCCTCGGGTTTCAGGGGGAGCAGTACTTC
TRBD1	TRBJ2-4	TRBV7-8	-	CASSLYLTGQGMDIQYF	TGTGCCAGCAGCTTATATCTAACCGGACAGGGCATGGACATTCAGTACTTC
TRBD2	TRBJ2-3	TRBV18	-	CASSRGLAGPDTQYF	TGTGCCAGCTCACGGGGACTAGCCGGGCCAGATACGCAGTATTTT
-	TRBJ2-7	TRBV5-6	-	CASSLVAYPYEQYF	TGTGCCAGCAGCTTGGTGGCTTACCCCTACGAGCAGTACTTC
-	TRBJ1-2	TRBV5-4	few	CASSLVGWESIYGYTF	TGTGCCAGCAGCTTGGTCGGCTGGGAGAGTATCTATGGCTACACCTTC
-	TRBJ2-6	TRBV5-1	-	CASSVVSGANVLTF	TGCGCCAGCAGCGTGGTATCTGGGGCCAACGTCCTGACTTTC
TRBD1	TRBJ1-3	TRBV4-3	-	CASSPGQGITGNTIYF	TGCGCCAGCAGCCCCGGACAGGGAATAACTGGAAACACCATATATTTT
-	TRBJ1-5	TRBV7-9	once	CASSPVGGGNQPQHF	TGTGCCAGCAGCCCCGTTGGAGGGGGCAATCAGCCCCAGCATTTT
-	TRBJ2-2	TRBV11-2	few	CASSLAQYTGELFF	TGTGCCAGCAGCTTAGCCCAGTACACCGGGGAGCTGTTTTTT
-	TRBJ2-7	TRBV2	-	CASGAAVPYEQYF	TGTGCCAGCGGGGCGGCGGTACCCTACGAGCAGTACTTC
-	TRBJ1-4	TRBV6-6	few	CASSSPLGRDEKLFF	TGTGCCAGCAGTTCCCCCTTGGGACGGGATGAAAAACTGTTTTTT
-	TRBJ2-7	TRBV6-5	-	CASSYDGSYEQYF	TGTGCCAGCAGTTACGACGGTTCCTACGAGCAGTACTTC
-	TRBJ1-1	TRBV2	-	CASRDSGRTEAFF	TGTGCCAGCAGGGACAGCGGACGCACTGAAGCTTTCTTT
-	TRBJ1-5	TRBV6-5	-	CASSYIQGGQPQHF	TGTGCCAGCAGTTACATACAGGGTGGTCAGCCCCAGCATTTT
TRBD1	TRBJ2-5	TRBV12-5	-	CASGLEKPLTGMAEETQYF	TGTGCTAGTGGTTTGGAAAAACCCCTGACAGGGATGGCGGAGGAGACCCAGTACTTC
TRBD2	TRBJ2-3	TRBV10-3	-	CAISEKLRQGGIDTQYF	TGTGCCATCAGTGAGAAGTTGCGGCAGGGAGGGATAGATACGCAGTATTTT
TRBD2	TRBJ2-3	TRBV27	-	CASSSSGSREDTQYF	TGTGCCAGCTCCTCTAGCGGGAGTAGGGAAGATACGCAGTATTTT
-	TRBJ1-2	TRBV11-3	few	CASSPERGSGGYTF	TGTGCCAGCAGCCCTGAGCGGGGTTCGGGTGGCTACACCTTC
-	TRBJ1-6	TRBV9	-	CASSVKGQPNSPLHF	TGTGCCAGCAGCGTGAAAGGACAGCCCAATTCACCCCTCCACTTT
-	TRBJ2-7	TRBV6-6	-	CASSYAGSLSDEQYF	TGTGCCAGCAGTTACGCGGGGTCTTTAAGCGACGAGCAGTACTTC
-	TRBJ2-5	TRBV27	few	CASSGGGYREAQYF	TGTGCCAGCAGCGGGGGCGGGTACCGGGAGGCCCAGTACTTC
-	TRBJ1-2	TRBV6-6	-	CASTLRQGRNGYTF	TGTGCCAGCACCCTAAGGCAGGGGCGGAATGGCTACACCTTC
TRBD1	TRBJ2-1	TRBV4-1	once	CASSLGDPGQPNNEQFF	TGCGCCAGCAGCTTAGGCGATCCGGGACAGCCTAACAATGAGCAGTTCTTC
-	TRBJ1-1	TRBV7-9	once	CASSWGARGARDTEAFF	TGTGCCAGCAGTTGGGGGGCCAGGGGCGCGAGAGACACTGAAGCTTTCTTT
-	TRBJ1-1	TRBV11-2	-	CASSHDSYKNTEAFF	TGTGCCAGCAGTCATGACAGTTACAAGAACACTGAAGCTTTCTTT
-	TRBJ1-5	TRBV19	-	CASSPDRTYSNQPQHF	TGTGCCAGTAGTCCCGACAGGACTTATAGCAATCAGCCCCAGCATTTT
-	TRBJ1-2	TRBV23-1	-	CAKGGIDYGYTF	TGCGCCAAGGGGGGCATCGACTATGGCTACACCTTC
-	TRBJ2-7	TRBV7-9	-	CASSFEGPGILEQYF	TGTGCCAGCAGCTTTGAGGGTCCAGGGATTCTCGAGCAGTACTTC
-	TRBJ2-3	TRBV11-2	-	CASSLDGTTSTDTQYF	TGTGCCAGCAGCTTAGACGGCACGACTAGCACAGATACGCAGTATTTT
-	TRBJ1-1	TRBV6-5	-	CASSFPGTAEAFF	TGTGCCAGCAGTTTCCCAGGGACCGCTGAAGCTTTCTTT
TRBD1	TRBJ2-7	TRBV7-9	-	CASSSRDSDNYEQYF	TGTGCCAGCAGCTCCCGGGACAGTGATAACTACGAGCAGTACTTC
-	TRBJ1-3	TRBV18	-	CASSPTGSSGNTIYF	TGTGCCAGCTCACCGACGGGGAGCTCTGGAAACACCATATATTTT
-	TRBJ1-2	TRBV5-6	-	CASSPRRGDGYTF	TGTGCCAGCAGCCCCCGTCGGGGGGATGGCTACACCTTC
-	TRBJ2-7	TRBV6-6	-	CASSYPGMGEQYF	TGTGCCAGCAGTTACCCCGGTATGGGCGAGCAGTACTTC
TRBD2	TRBJ2-1	TRBV25-1	-	CASSDPSGGYNEQFF	TGTGCCAGCAGTGACCCAAGCGGGGGGTACAATGAGCAGTTCTTC
TRBD2	TRBJ2-1	TRBV6-5	-	CASSYVTSGALEQFF	TGTGCCAGCAGTTACGTGACTAGCGGGGCACTGGAGCAGTTCTTC
TRBD2	TRBJ2-1	TRBV6-6	-	CASGVAGGVQFF	TGTGCCAGCGGGGTAGCGGGAGGGGTGCAGTTCTTC
-	TRBJ2-1	TRBV4-2	-	CASSQSVGAGGGSYNEQFF	TGTGCCAGCAGTCAAAGCGTGGGAGCGGGTGGTGGCTCCTACAATGAGCAGTTCTTC
-	TRBJ2-6	TRBV7-2	once	CASSLIGASSGANVLTF	TGTGCCAGCAGCTTAATAGGGGCGAGCTCTGGGGCCAACGTCCTGACTTTC
TRBD2	TRBJ2-1	TRBV4-1	-	CASSQGTSGAYNEQFF	TGCGCCAGCAGCCAAGGGACTAGCGGGGCGTACAATGAGCAGTTCTTC
-	TRBJ1-1	TRBV15	-	CATRASKENTEAFF	TGTGCCACCAGGGCAAGTAAAGAGAACACTGAAGCTTTCTTT